This T cell receptor beta chain was recorded in a study of cytomegalovirus exposure and HLA in healthy donors. The CDR3 consists of 13 residues. The germline CDR1 and CDR2 sequences are SQVTM and ANQGSEA. V was clipped by 3 bases and J by 3 bases, with 12 bases between them. On this clone: The antigen remains undetermined.

Overall study findings and caveats: Trimming of TCR beta V- and J-genes showed a link, identified in a later analysis, to a missense DCLRE1C variant. A list of 150 to 200 TCR beta chains associated with cytomegalovirus was given. As a later analysis revealed, most CMV-associated TCR beta chains appeared HLA-restricted.

The PCR had 60 Vbeta and 13 Jbeta primers. Repertoires were generated with immunoSEQ multiplex PCR, while TCRdb's copy carries only in-frame clones and drops some. Of approximately 150,000 clones in the sample, about 71% were seen once. This sequence originates from a woman aged 25 to 39 in good health and CMV-seronegative. Material for sequencing was PBMCs. The chain uses TRBV29-1 and TRBJ2-7; D might be TRBD1 (5 bases). Here the CDR3 reads CSVDPTGNYEQYF. As DNA, the CDR3 is TGCAGCGTTGACCCCACAGGAAACTACGAGCAGTACTTC.